This entry concerns a single T cell receptor (beta chain). Antigen specificity is unknown. Germline V gene sequence: CDR1 MDHEN, CDR2 SYDVKM. Trimming at V came to 3 bases and at J to 5 bases, leaving 9 bases not matched to a gene. The CDR3 sequence is 15 residues long. These data come from a study of chemoradiotherapy in HPV16-positive cancers. About the research overall: Candidate HPV-specific T-cell clones and common TCR motifs came from functional assays in a couple of HPV16-positive patients.

Study-wide findings and caveats: Functional assays defining HPV-specific T cells used only a couple of HPV16-positive patients. Non-HPV-specific T cells did not expand in tumors during treatment, whereas candidate HPV-specific clones and E7-related motifs did. For HPV16-positive patients, expanding HPV-responsive T cells associated with longer recurrence-free survival.

Method: immunoSEQ multiplex PCR; TCRdb's copy keeps in-frame clones and lacks some. The sample lists roughly 540 clones, about four fifths seen once, with approximately 8% in the top ten. Sequenced material: tumor tissue, taken from a patient who underwent chemoradiotherapy. The chain uses TRBV28 and TRBJ1-2, with TRBD1 identical over 7 bases. This receptor was obtained from a human donor with HPV-associated anogenital cancer. CDR3 DNA sequence: TGTGCCAGCAGTTTGGGAGGGGGCGCAAAGTATGGCTACACCTTC. Translation gives CASSLGGGAKYGYTF.